This T cell receptor beta chain originates from a study of blood T cell repertoires in COVID-19 (TCRdb year 2020). As for the study more broadly: Collaborator samples came from the United States, Italy and Spain and covered acute and convalescent phases of COVID-19. The material from the prospective study consisted of cDNA or gDNA derived from T cells, B-cell-depleted T cells, or PBMCs. Deeply sampled blood TCRbeta repertoires from subjects exposed to, actively infected with, or recovered from COVID-19 were included in the dataset. The repertoires were released in a freely available public database meant as a resource for research on the immune response to SARS-CoV-2. The samples were drawn from two sources: the first 160 participants of the ongoing ImmuneRACE study, and 1,000 to 1,500 subjects contributed by 6 global collaborators. Nearly every sample came with metadata listing a de-identified subject ID, COVID-19 status, age in years and sex. HLA class I and class II types, where available, came from metadata supplied by the sample provider rather than from assay-based typing.

The CDR3 goes from the cysteine to the phenylalanine over 13 residues. Left in the record is the CDR3 DNA by itself, 39 bases read in frame from the first base. Taken from the germline V gene, the CDR1 and CDR2 loops are SQVTM and ANQGSEA. Trimming removed 5 bases from V and 3 bases from J; the gene matches leave 5 bases unexplained. TCRbeta CDR3 regions were amplified from genomic DNA using the immunoSEQ Assay, a bias-controlled multiplex PCR. Regarding the original processing steps: The number of nucleated cells in each sample was estimated from the amplification of reference gene primers within the assay. To quantify the absolute abundance of each unique TCRbeta CDR3 rearrangement, sequence reads were collapsed and filtered. For each sample, productive Simpson clonality was calculated as the square root of Simpson's diversity index across productive rearrangements. This immuneACCESS table, as held by TCRdb, lists in-frame sequences with V and J called but not all clones. Of the missing ones, under half trace to an unresolved V gene in checked studies; the others have no known cause. For V, J and clone size, that table is used; D and trimming come from the DNA. In this sample the table shows over 150,000 clones, approximately 80% of which occur a single time. The biggest ten clones account for 2.9% of the sample.

The collaborating institutions used their own protocols to collect whole blood in K2EDTA tubes. For TCRbeta analysis, collaborators shipped samples in one of three forms: frozen whole blood, isolated PBMCs, or DNA extracted from either of those sample types. This clone has only a few counts. Its antigen is not yet known. Nothing much larger sits one base from this clone, and base qualities are not available. Points the paper makes about the study in general: How much clinical and demographic metadata was included differed by source and by participant, and the metadata was provided uncurated.

This TCR came from a woman aged 55-70 years with acute or convalescent COVID-19. What was sequenced was peripheral blood. The chain is assembled from TRBV29-1 and TRBJ1-1; 8 junctional bases match TRBD1. The DNA sequence is given as TGCAGCGTTAGGACAGGGAGGGACACTGAAGCTTTCTTT. It is translated as CSVRTGRDTEAFF.